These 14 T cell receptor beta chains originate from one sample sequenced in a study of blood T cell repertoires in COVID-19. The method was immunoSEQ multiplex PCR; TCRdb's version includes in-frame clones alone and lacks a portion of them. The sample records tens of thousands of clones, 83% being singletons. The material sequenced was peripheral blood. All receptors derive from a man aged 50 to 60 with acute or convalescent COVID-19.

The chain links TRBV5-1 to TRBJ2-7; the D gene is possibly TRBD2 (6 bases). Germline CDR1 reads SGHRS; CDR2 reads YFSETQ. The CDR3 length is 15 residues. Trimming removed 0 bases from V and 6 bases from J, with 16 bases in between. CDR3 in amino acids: CASSLGSSAMGEQYF. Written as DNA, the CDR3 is TGCGCCAGCAGCTTGGGCTCTAGCGCTATGGGCGAGCAGTACTTC.

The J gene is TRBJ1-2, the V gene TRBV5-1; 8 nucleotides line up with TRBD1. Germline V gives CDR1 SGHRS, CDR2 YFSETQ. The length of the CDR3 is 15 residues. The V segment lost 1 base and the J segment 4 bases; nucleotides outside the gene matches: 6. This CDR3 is CASSLTGQEGYGYTF. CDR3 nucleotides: TGCGCCAGCAGCTTGACGGGACAGGAGGGCTATGGCTACACCTTC.

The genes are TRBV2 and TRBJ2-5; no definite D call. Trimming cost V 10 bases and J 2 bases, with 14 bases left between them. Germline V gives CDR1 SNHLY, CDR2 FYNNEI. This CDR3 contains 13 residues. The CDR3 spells CATLGGQQETQYF. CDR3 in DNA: TGTGCCACCCTGGGTGGGCAGCAAGAGACCCAGTACTTC.

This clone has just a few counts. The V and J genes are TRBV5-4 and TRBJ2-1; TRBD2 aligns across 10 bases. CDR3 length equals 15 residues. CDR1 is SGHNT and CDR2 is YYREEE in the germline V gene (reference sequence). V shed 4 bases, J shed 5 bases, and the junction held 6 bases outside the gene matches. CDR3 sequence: CASSPASGGDNEQFF. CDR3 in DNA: TGTGCCAGCAGCCCAGCTAGCGGGGGAGACAATGAGCAGTTCTTC.

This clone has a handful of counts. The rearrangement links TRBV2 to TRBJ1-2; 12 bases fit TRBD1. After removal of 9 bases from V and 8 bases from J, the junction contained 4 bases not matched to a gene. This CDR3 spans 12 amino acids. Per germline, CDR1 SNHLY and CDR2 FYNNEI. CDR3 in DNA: TGTGCCAGAGGGGGACAGGGGGCGGGCTACACCTTC. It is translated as CARGGQGAGYTF.

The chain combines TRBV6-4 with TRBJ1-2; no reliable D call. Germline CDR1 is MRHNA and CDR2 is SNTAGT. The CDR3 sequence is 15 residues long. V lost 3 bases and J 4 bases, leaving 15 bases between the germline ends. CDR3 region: CASSEGLKRVYGYTF. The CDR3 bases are TGTGCCAGCAGTGAGGGGTTAAAGCGGGTCTATGGCTACACCTTC.

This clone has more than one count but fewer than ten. CDR3 DNA sequence: TGTGCCAGCAGCCCGACAGGGGCTACAGGGCTCGACTATGGCTACACCTTC. Translating it yields CASSPTGATGLDYGYTF. The chain uses TRBV7-3 and TRBJ1-2, with 8 bases that match TRBD1. The CDR3 consists of 17 residues. V gave up 5 bases and J gave up 3 bases; unmatched junction bases: 14. Germline loops: CDR1 SGHTA, CDR2 FQGTGA. Looking up the rest from reference TRBV7-3 and TRBJ1-2 gives the full variable domain: GAGVSQTPSNKVTEKGKYVELRCDPISGHTALYWYRQSLGQGPEFLIYFQGTGAADDSGLPNDRFFAVRPEGSVSTLKIQRTERGDSAVYLCASSPTGATGLDYGYTFGSGTRLTVV.

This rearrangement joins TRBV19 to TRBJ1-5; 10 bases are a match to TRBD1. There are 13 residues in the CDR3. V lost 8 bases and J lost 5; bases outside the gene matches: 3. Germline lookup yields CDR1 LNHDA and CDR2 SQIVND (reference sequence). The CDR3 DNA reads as TGTGCCAGTTCCGGGACAGGGGATCAGCCCCAGCATTTT. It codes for CASSGTGDQPQHF.

CDR3 loop: CASSRDQAFF. Written as DNA, the CDR3 is TGCGCCAGCAGCCGAGATCAAGCGTTCTTC. This chain uses TRBV4-1 with TRBJ2-1; D is unresolved. CDR1 and CDR2 from the germline V gene are MGHRA and YSYEKL. V was trimmed by 4 bases and J by 15 bases, leaving 10 bases between them. This CDR3 comprises 10 residues.

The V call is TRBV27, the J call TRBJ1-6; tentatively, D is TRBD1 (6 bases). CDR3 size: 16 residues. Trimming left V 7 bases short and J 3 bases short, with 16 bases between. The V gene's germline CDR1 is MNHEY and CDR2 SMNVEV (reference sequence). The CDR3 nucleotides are TGTGCCAGCACCCTAGGGGGGGGCTACTATAATTCACCCCTCCACTTT. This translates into CASTLGGGYYNSPLHF.

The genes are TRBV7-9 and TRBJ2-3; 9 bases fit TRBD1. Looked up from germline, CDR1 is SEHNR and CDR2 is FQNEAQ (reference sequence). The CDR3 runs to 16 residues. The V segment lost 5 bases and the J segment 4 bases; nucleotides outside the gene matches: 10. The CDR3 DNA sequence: TGTGCCAGCAGCCAAGCTACGGGACAGGGTCCAGATACGCAGTATTTT. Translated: CASSQATGQGPDTQYF.

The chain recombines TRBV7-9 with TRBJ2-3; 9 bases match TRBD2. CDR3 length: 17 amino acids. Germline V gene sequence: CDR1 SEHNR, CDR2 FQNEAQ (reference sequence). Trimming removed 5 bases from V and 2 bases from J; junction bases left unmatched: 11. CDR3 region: CASSLSGREGLTDTQYF. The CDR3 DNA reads TGTGCCAGCAGCCTTTCGGGGCGGGAGGGCCTCACAGATACGCAGTATTTT.

As DNA, the CDR3 is TGTGCCAGCAGGTACTATGTGGGAAACACCATATATTTT. Residues: CASRYYVGNTIYF. V gene TRBV28 combines with J gene TRBJ1-3; D not resolved. Germline CDR1 and CDR2: MDHEN and SYDVKM. Trimming shortened V by 6 bases and J by 4 bases, and 10 bases separated the two germline ends. This CDR3 contains 13 residues. Together with reference TRBV28 and TRBJ1-3, the CDR3 gives the full variable domain: DVKVTQSSRYLVKRTGEKVFLECVQDMDHENMFWYRQDPGLGLRLIYFSYDVKMKEKGDIPEGYSVSREKKERFSLILESASTNQTSMYLCASRYYVGNTIYFGEGSWLTVV.

Here the CDR3 reads CSVEVAGPGSPLHF. The CDR3 bases are TGCAGCGTTGAGGTGGCAGGGCCAGGTTCACCCCTCCACTTT. The chain recombines TRBV29-1 with TRBJ1-6; the D gene is possibly TRBD1 (5 bases). Deletions cut 3 bases from V and 9 bases from J, with 15 bases between. This CDR3 region has 14 residues. The germline V gene encodes CDR1 SQVTM and CDR2 ANQGSEA.